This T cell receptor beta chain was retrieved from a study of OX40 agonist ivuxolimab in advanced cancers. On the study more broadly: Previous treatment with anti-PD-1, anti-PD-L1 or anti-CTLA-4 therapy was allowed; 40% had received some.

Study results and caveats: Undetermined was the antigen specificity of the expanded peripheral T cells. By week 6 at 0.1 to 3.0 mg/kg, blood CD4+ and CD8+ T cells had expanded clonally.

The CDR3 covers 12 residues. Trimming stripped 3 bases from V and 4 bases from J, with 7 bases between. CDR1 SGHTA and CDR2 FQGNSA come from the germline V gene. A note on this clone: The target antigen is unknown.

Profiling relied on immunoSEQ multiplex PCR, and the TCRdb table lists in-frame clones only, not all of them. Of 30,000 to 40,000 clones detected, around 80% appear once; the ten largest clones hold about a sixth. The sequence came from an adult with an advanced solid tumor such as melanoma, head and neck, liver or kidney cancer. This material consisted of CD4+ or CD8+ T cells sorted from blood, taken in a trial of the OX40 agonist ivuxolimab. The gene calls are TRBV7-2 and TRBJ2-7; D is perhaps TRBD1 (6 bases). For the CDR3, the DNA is TGTGCCAGCAGCTTCACAGGGTACGAGCAGTACTTC. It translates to CASSFTGYEQYF. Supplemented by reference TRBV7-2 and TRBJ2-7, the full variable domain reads GAGVSQSPSNKVTEKGKDVELRCDPISGHTALYWYRQSLGQGLEFLIYFQGNSAPDKSGLPSDRFSAERTGGSVSTLTIQRTQQEDSAVYLCASSFTGYEQYFGPGTRLTVT.